Listed here are 8 T cell receptor beta chains from one sample, sequenced in a study of tissue T cells after allogeneic stem cell transplantation. This table comes from immunoSEQ multiplex PCR, and its TCRdb copy is limited to in-frame clones, with some not included. Of some 700 clones in the sample, 65% to 70% were seen once. Sequenced sample: gut tissue. These receptor sequences come from a female BALB/c mouse in good health. Strain haplotype at MHC: H2-d.

On this clone: The listed genes are named as in mouse. The read terminates 1 residue ahead of where the CDR3 ends, so the germline J gene completes it. The J gene is TRBJ1-1, the V gene TRBV5; TRBD1 agrees at 7 bases. V lost 0 bases to trimming and J lost 7 bases; unmatched junction nucleotides: 2. From germline, CDR1 is LGHNA and CDR2 YNLKQL (reference sequence). The CDR3 is 13 residues long. The CDR3 reads CASSQDRDREVFF. The part of the CDR3 DNA that was read is TGTGCCAGCAGCCAAGACCGGGACAGAGAAGTCTTC.

In this sample, this clone turned up a few times. Gene names and germline match the mouse. The part of the CDR3 DNA that was read is TGTGCCAGCGGTGAAGACTGGGGCTATGAACAGTAC. Translation gives CASGEDWGYEQY. The whole CDR3 sequence reads CASGEDWGYEQYF. The chain joins TRBV13-2 to TRBJ2-7, with 8 positions matching TRBD2. The read ends 1 residue shy of where the CDR3 ends; the end is completed using the germline J gene. CDR3 length: 13 residues. Germline V gene sequence: CDR1 NNHNN, CDR2 SYGAGS (reference sequence). Losses at the gene ends were 2 bases for V and 3 bases for J; bases not matched to a gene: 1.

Details on this clone: One end of the junction does not line up with germline, which may come from a read error. Germline and genes: mouse. The read terminates 1 residue before the CDR3 end, so the remaining end is supplied by the germline J gene. The V call is TRBV20, the J call TRBJ1-5; 7 bases line up with TRBD1. This CDR3 region has 13 residues. In germline, CDR1 is GFQATS, CDR2 STVNSAI. The CDR3 sequence: CGAGDSNNQAPLF. The part of the CDR3 DNA that was read is TGTGGTGCTGGGGACAGTAACAACCAGGCTCCGCTT.

Points on this clone: Gene names are the mouse ones. The read ends 1 residue early relative to the CDR3; the germline J gene fills the gap. V usage is TRBV13-1 and J usage is TRBJ1-3, with 10 bases aligning to TRBD1. This CDR3 has 15 residues. The V segment lost 3 bases and the J segment 4 bases; nucleotides outside the gene matches: 4. Germline-derived CDR1 and CDR2 are NSHNY and SYGAGN. CDR3 protein: CASSAGTGVGNTLYF. The part of the CDR3 DNA that was read is TGTGCCAGCAGTGCCGGGACAGGGGTGGGAAATACGCTCTAT.

As for this clone: Each gene name is a mouse one. The CDR3 protein is CASSDPGQSANTEVFF. Partial CDR3 DNA: TGTGCCAGCAGTGATCCGGGACAGTCAGCAAACACAGAAGTCTTC. The V call is TRBV13-1, the J call TRBJ1-1; 7 bases align to TRBD1. The read halts 1 residue ahead of the CDR3 end, with the missing end drawn from the germline J gene. Trimming cost V 1 base and J 0 bases; bases outside gene matches: 6. The CDR3 length is 16 residues. Germline V gene lookup returns CDR1 NSHNY and CDR2 SYGAGN.

Worth noting for this clone: Gene names refer to mouse genes. Read sequence stops 1 residue before the CDR3 end, and the germline J gene provides the missing end. V gene TRBV13-3 combines with J gene TRBJ1-4, with no clear D. Germline CDR1 and CDR2: NNHDY and SYVADS. This CDR3 comprises 15 residues. Trimming shortened V by 2 bases and J by 1 base, and 9 bases separated the two germline ends. The CDR3 here is CASSEPESSNERLFF. CDR3 DNA, as far as it was read: TGTGCCAGCAGTGAGCCAGAATCTTCCAACGAAAGATTATTT.

On this clone itself: Genes and germline come from the mouse. From the germline J gene comes the end of the CDR3, since the read stops 1 residue before it. The chain has TRBV13-2 and TRBJ1-2; D remains ambiguous. Germline CDR1 and CDR2: NNHNN and SYGAGS (reference sequence). CDR3 length: 13 amino acids. Trimming removed 3 bases from V and 0 bases from J, with 6 bases in between. The CDR3 sequence: CASGAHANSDYTF. The part of the CDR3 DNA that was read is TGTGCCAGCGGTGCTCATGCAAACTCCGACTACACC.

About this clone: Gene names are mouse gene names. The read finishes 1 residue shy of the CDR3 end, and the germline J gene is used to complete it. The chain couples TRBV13-1 to TRBJ2-1; D perhaps matches TRBD1 (6 bases). Per the germline V gene, CDR1 is NSHNY and CDR2 is SYGAGN. CDR3 length: 14 amino acids. Trimming cost V 3 bases and J 3 bases, with 10 bases left between them. The CDR3 region is CASSVRDTYAEQFF. CDR3 DNA, as far as it was read: TGTGCCAGCAGTGTGCGGGACACCTATGCTGAGCAGTTC.